The 4 T cell receptor beta chains given below trace back to one sample, sequenced in a study of neurological immune-mediated disorders. The sample's time point: longitudinal time-point 2. TCRdb called the 5' RACE reads again in MiXCR, with one record for every CDR3 protein. The data hold about 33,000 distinct CDR3 sequences, with about 13% observed a single time. Sequencing used PBMCs. The receptor set was obtained from a woman in her 40s in good health.

This clonotype was detected many times. The chain employs TRBV7-2 and TRBJ2-7, with TRBD2 matching over 8 bases. J was trimmed by 1 base and V by 4 bases; bases with no gene match: 6. This CDR3 spans 15 amino acids. Germline V gene sequence: CDR1 SGHTA, CDR2 FQGNSA. The CDR3 loop reads CASSSYGGGSYEQYF. DNA for the CDR3: TGTGCCAGCAGCTCATACGGGGGGGGTTCCTACGAGCAGTACTTC. The full variable domain, completed using reference TRBV7-2 and TRBJ2-7, is GAGVSQSPSNKVTEKGKDVELRCDPISGHTALYWYRQSLGQGLEFLIYFQGNSAPDKSGLPSDRFSAERTGGSVSTLTIQRTQQEDSAVYLCASSSYGGGSYEQYFGPGTRLTVT.

This clonotype was seen ten or more times. The CDR3 here is CATTANTGELFF. CDR3 bases: TGTGCCACCACCGCTAACACCGGGGAGCTGTTTTTT. The gene calls are TRBV15 and TRBJ2-2; D unresolved. Germline lookup yields CDR1 LNHNV and CDR2 YYDKDF (reference sequence). The CDR3 is 12 amino acids. V gave up 7 bases and J gave up 2 bases, with 5 bases separating them.

Of note for this clonotype: Sequence at one end of the junction differs from germline and may be a read error. The chain employs TRBV11-2 and TRBJ2-7; D is ambiguous. Germline V lookup: CDR1 SGHAT, CDR2 FQNNGV. This CDR3 has 14 residues. CDR3 in DNA: TGTGCCAGCAGCTTAGGAACAGACGTCTACGAGCAGTACTTT. Translating gives CASSLGTDVYEQYF.

This clonotype was found many times. The chain is built from TRBV25-1 and TRBJ2-7, with D perhaps matching TRBD2 (5 bases). The CDR3 length is 15 residues. Between the trimmed V and J ends, which lost 3 bases and 1 base, there was a span of 13 bases. Germline V gives CDR1 MGHDK, CDR2 SYGVNS. The CDR3 protein is CASSDPGIGSYEQYF. CDR3 bases: TGTGCCAGCAGTGACCCCGGGATAGGGTCCTACGAGCAGTACTTC.